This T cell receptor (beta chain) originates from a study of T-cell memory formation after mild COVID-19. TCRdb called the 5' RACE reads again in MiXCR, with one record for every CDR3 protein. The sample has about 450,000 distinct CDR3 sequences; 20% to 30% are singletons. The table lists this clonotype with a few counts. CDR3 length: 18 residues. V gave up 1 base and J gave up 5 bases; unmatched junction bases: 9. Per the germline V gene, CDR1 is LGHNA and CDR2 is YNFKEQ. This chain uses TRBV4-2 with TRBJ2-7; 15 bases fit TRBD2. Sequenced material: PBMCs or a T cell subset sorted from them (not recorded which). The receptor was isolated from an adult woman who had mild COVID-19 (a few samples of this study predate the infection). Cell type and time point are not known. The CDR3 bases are TGTGCCAGCAGCCAAGGGGGACGGACTAGCGGGAGGGCCCACGAGCAGTACTTC. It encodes CASSQGGRTSGRAHEQYF.